These T cell receptor beta chains were read from a single sample in a study of blood T cell repertoires in COVID-19. Data came from immunoSEQ multiplex PCR; TCRdb stores just in-frame clones and leaves some out. The repertoire holds 240,000 or so clones, 90% seen once, with 0.87% in the top ten. Material: PBMCs or T cells enriched from blood (not recorded which). These receptors originate from a man aged 50-59 years who had been exposed to COVID-19. CDR3s include the opening cysteine and the closing phenylalanine or tryptophan. D genes are given only for firm matches. The size field is filled for only some rows; it gives once, few, many or a size class.

CDR3nt: TGTGCCAGCAGCGTAGCTCGCAGGCCGACCGGGGAGCTGTTTTTT; CDR3aa: CASSVARRPTGELFF; v_gene: TRBV9; j_gene: TRBJ2-2; d_gene: NA; abundance: once
CDR3nt: TGTGCCAGCACCAAAAGCGGGAGCATCCCCCATGAGCAGTTCTTC; CDR3aa: CASTKSGSIPHEQFF; v_gene: TRBV7-9; j_gene: TRBJ2-1; d_gene: TRBD2; abundance: few
CDR3nt: TGTGCCAGCAGCTTGACAGGGGAGACTGAAGCTTTCTTT; CDR3aa: CASSLTGETEAFF; v_gene: TRBV11-2; j_gene: TRBJ1-1; d_gene: TRBD1; abundance: NA
CDR3nt: TGTGCCACACGACAGGGGGCTACAGATACGCAGTATTTT; CDR3aa: CATRQGATDTQYF; v_gene: TRBV15; j_gene: TRBJ2-3; d_gene: TRBD1; abundance: NA
CDR3nt: TGTGCCAGCAGCTTGGACGGGAGCAATCAGCCCCAGCATTTT; CDR3aa: CASSLDGSNQPQHF; v_gene: TRBV5-4; j_gene: TRBJ1-5; d_gene: NA; abundance: once
CDR3nt: TGCGCCAGCAGCCGGCAGGGGCCCCGGGTTGATTCACCCCTCCACTTT; CDR3aa: CASSRQGPRVDSPLHF; v_gene: TRBV4-1; j_gene: TRBJ1-6; d_gene: NA; abundance: few
CDR3nt: TGTGCCAGCAGTTACGACTATCAGCCCCAGCATTTT; CDR3aa: CASSYDYQPQHF; v_gene: TRBV6-5; j_gene: TRBJ1-5; d_gene: NA; abundance: NA
CDR3nt: TGTGCCAGCAGCTTAAATCAACAGGCCAATTCACCCCTCCACTTT; CDR3aa: CASSLNQQANSPLHF; v_gene: TRBV7-2; j_gene: TRBJ1-6; d_gene: NA; abundance: NA
CDR3nt: TGCGCCAGCAGCTCCGGAGGAGGAATTTACACTGAAGCTTTCTTT; CDR3aa: CASSSGGGIYTEAFF; v_gene: TRBV5-1; j_gene: TRBJ1-1; d_gene: NA; abundance: once
CDR3nt: TGTGCCAGCAGTCATAGTCCAGACAACGTCTACGAAAAACTGTTTTTT; CDR3aa: CASSHSPDNVYEKLFF; v_gene: TRBV27; j_gene: TRBJ1-4; d_gene: NA; abundance: NA
CDR3nt: TGTGCCACGGAGCAGGGTAACTATGGCTACACCTTC; CDR3aa: CATEQGNYGYTF; v_gene: TRBV28; j_gene: TRBJ1-2; d_gene: NA; abundance: once
CDR3nt: TGTGCCAGCAGCTTAGTGCGGGGTTGGGAAAAACTGTTTTTT; CDR3aa: CASSLVRGWEKLFF; v_gene: TRBV7-9; j_gene: TRBJ1-4; d_gene: NA; abundance: NA
CDR3nt: TGTGCCAGCAGGCCTGACAGGGGGCGGGAAAAACTGTTTTTT; CDR3aa: CASRPDRGREKLFF; v_gene: TRBV6-1; j_gene: TRBJ1-4; d_gene: TRBD1; abundance: NA
CDR3nt: TGTGCCAGCAGCGTTGAAAGTGGCGTACTAGGAGAGACCCAGTACTTC; CDR3aa: CASSVESGVLGETQYF; v_gene: TRBV9; j_gene: TRBJ2-5; d_gene: NA; abundance: NA
CDR3nt: TGTGCCAGCAGACCCCGGGACAGAGATGGCTACACCTTC; CDR3aa: CASRPRDRDGYTF; v_gene: TRBV28; j_gene: TRBJ1-2; d_gene: TRBD1; abundance: NA
CDR3nt: TGTGCCAGCAGCACCGGGACAGATTATGGCTACACCTTC; CDR3aa: CASSTGTDYGYTF; v_gene: TRBV7-2; j_gene: TRBJ1-2; d_gene: TRBD1; abundance: NA
CDR3nt: TGTGCCAGCAGCCAAGCTTTGGGAGGGGGCACTGAAGCTTTCTTT; CDR3aa: CASSQALGGGTEAFF; v_gene: TRBV14; j_gene: TRBJ1-1; d_gene: NA; abundance: NA
CDR3nt: TGTGCCAGCAGCGAGACAAACTATGGCTACACCTTC; CDR3aa: CASSETNYGYTF; v_gene: TRBV7-9; j_gene: TRBJ1-2; d_gene: NA; abundance: NA
CDR3nt: TGTGCCAGCAGTTTATTCGGCAGGGAGCAGTACTTC; CDR3aa: CASSLFGREQYF; v_gene: TRBV28; j_gene: TRBJ2-7; d_gene: NA; abundance: NA
CDR3nt: TGTGCCAGCAGCTTATCCGGGAACACTGAAGCTTTCTTT; CDR3aa: CASSLSGNTEAFF; v_gene: TRBV11-2; j_gene: TRBJ1-1; d_gene: NA; abundance: NA
CDR3nt: TGTGCCAGCAGCCGCGGGGGGGGTCTTCGGTACAATGAGCAGTTCTTC; CDR3aa: CASSRGGGLRYNEQFF; v_gene: TRBV9; j_gene: TRBJ2-1; d_gene: TRBD2; abundance: once